The 23 T cell receptor beta chains given below trace back to one sample, sequenced in a study of T cell clusters in autoimmune cytopenias. TRB was amplified by touch-down multiplex PCR, primer pools A and B combined. TCRdb derives one entry per CDR3 protein from the multiplex PCR reads, leaving out DNA. The table gives about 11,000 distinct CDR3 sequences; the top ten clones make up under 25% of it. Approximately 36,000 genome equivalents of blood DNA were amplified for TRB. These data also featured in a second study, about T cell repertoires in aging, cancer and after chemotherapy.

The sample was peripheral blood. Source of these receptors: a human donor in good health.

This chain links TRBV6-5 with TRBJ2-1; TCRdb proposes TRBD1, but this gene call is untestable without DNA. There are 12 residues in the CDR3. Germline loops: CDR1 MNHEY, CDR2 SVGAGI. CDR3 sequence: CASGGTPSEQFF.

The rearrangement uses TRBV28 and TRBJ1-5; TCRdb calls TRBD1, which cannot be checked without DNA. The CDR3 is made up of 15 amino acids. Germline V gene lookup returns CDR1 MDHEN and CDR2 SYDVKM. The CDR3 reads CASSLPQGVNQPQHF.

The chain couples TRBV29-1 to TRBJ1-1; the TCRdb call, TRBD1, lacks DNA for checking. The CDR3 covers 14 residues. Germline V gene lookup returns CDR1 SQVTM and CDR2 ANQGSEA. CDR3 amino acids: CSVQGTGGGTEAFF.

This clonotype is called medium-sized (0.01 to 0.1%) based on its frequency. This rearrangement joins TRBV6-5 to TRBJ2-1; the TCRdb D gene call, TRBD1, has no DNA to confirm it. CDR1 is MNHEY, CDR2 SVGAGI, per germline. The CDR3 extends over 14 amino acids. The CDR3 sequence is CASSLSREYNEQFF.

This chain joins TRBV24-1 and TRBJ2-3; TCRdb proposes TRBD1, but this gene call is untestable without DNA. Germline values: CDR1 KGHDR, CDR2 SFDVKD. This CDR3 comprises 12 residues. CDR3 sequence reads: CATGTERGTQYF.

This chain uses TRBV24-1 with TRBJ1-6. The CDR3 has 14 amino acids. The germline gives CDR1 KGHDR, CDR2 SFDVKD. CDR3: CATQGSGNNSPLHF.

This chain connects TRBV20-1 to TRBJ2-1; TCRdb returns TRBD1, unconfirmable since there is no DNA. Germline V gene data show CDR1 as DFQATT and CDR2 as SNEGSKA (reference sequence). The CDR3 loop spans 13 amino acids. The CDR3 protein is CSAGGQFNNEQFF.

The chain uses TRBV18 and TRBJ1-1; as DNA is missing, the TRBD1 call by TCRdb cannot be tested. CDR3 size: 12 residues. The V gene's germline CDR1 is KGHSH and CDR2 LQKENI. This chain's CDR3 is CASSPSGTEAFF.

The chain links TRBV28 to TRBJ1-3; TCRdb reports TRBD1, a call that lacks DNA to check it against. The CDR3 extends over 15 amino acids. Germline CDR1 is MDHEN and CDR2 is SYDVKM. The CDR3: CASSLWQGPGNTIYF.

This rearrangement joins TRBV12-3 or TRBV12-4 to TRBJ2-7. The length of the CDR3 is 12 residues. CDR3 region: CASSFVTYEQYF.

The chain uses TRBV7-2 and TRBJ1-5. Germline CDR1 SGHTA, CDR2 FQGNSA. The length of the CDR3 is 13 residues. The CDR3 is CASSSRSNQPQHF. The entire variable domain, with the rest obtained from reference TRBV7-2 and TRBJ1-5, is as follows: GAGVSQSPSNKVTEKGKDVELRCDPISGHTALYWYRQSLGQGLEFLIYFQGNSAPDKSGLPSDRFSAERTGGSVSTLTIQRTQQEDSAVYLCASSSRSNQPQHFGDGTRLSIL.

The chain couples TRBV6-1 to TRBJ2-2; without DNA, the TCRdb call of TRBD1 cannot be checked. Germline CDR1 is MNHNS and CDR2 is SASEGT. The CDR3 covers 16 residues. This CDR3 reads CASSESDPWGGGELFF.

This rearrangement joins TRBV12-3 or TRBV12-4 to TRBJ2-7; TCRdb proposes TRBD2, but this gene call is untestable without DNA. The CDR3 is 13 residues long. The CDR3 spells CASSLASGGEQYF.

This chain joins TRBV14 and TRBJ2-5. The CDR3 is 13 residues long. Germline CDR1 reads SGHDN; CDR2 reads FVKESK. CDR3 sequence: CASSRRDNGAQYF.

This chain's CDR3 is CASSSQLAGGQNEQFF. J is TRBJ2-1 and V is TRBV19; TCRdb names TRBD2, which stays unverified in the absence of DNA. There are 16 residues in the CDR3. The germline gives CDR1 LNHDA, CDR2 SQIVND (reference sequence).

The rearrangement joins TRBV24-1 to TRBJ2-2; TCRdb's D call of TRBD2 is untestable without DNA. Germline assignment: CDR1 KGHDR and CDR2 SFDVKD. The CDR3 has 14 amino acids. The CDR3 reads CATPRGGGTGELFF.

The rearrangement joins TRBV19 to TRBJ1-1. Germline-derived CDR1 and CDR2 are LNHDA and SQIVND (reference sequence). The CDR3 length is 14 residues. The chain's CDR3 is CASSIRGGDTEAFF.

The chain uses TRBV27 and TRBJ2-3; TCRdb gives TRBD1 as the D gene, but with no DNA this cannot be confirmed. CDR3 size: 17 residues. Germline CDR1 is MNHEY and CDR2 is SMNVEV (reference sequence). CDR3 sequence: CASSLLSGARGTDTQYF.

The rearrangement joins TRBV6-5 to TRBJ1-4; TCRdb proposes TRBD1, but this gene call is untestable without DNA. Germline lookup yields CDR1 MNHEY and CDR2 SVGAGI. The CDR3 runs to 16 residues. This chain's CDR3 is CASSYSHRGTNEKLFF.

The CDR3 here is CASSYNAQRSYEQYF. The chain combines TRBV6-2 or TRBV6-3 with TRBJ2-7; TCRdb proposes TRBD2, but this gene call is untestable without DNA. CDR3 length equals 15 residues. Germline CDR1 reads MNHEY; CDR2 reads SVGEGT.

The CDR3: CASSQREGGASGYTF. The chain uses TRBV12-3 or TRBV12-4 and TRBJ1-2; TCRdb's assignment of TRBD1 cannot be checked, as there is no DNA. This CDR3 has 15 amino acids.

The chain carries TRBV27 and TRBJ2-1; the TRBD2 assignment by TCRdb is unverifiable without DNA. This CDR3 spans 14 amino acids. Germline V gene data show CDR1 as MNHEY and CDR2 as SMNVEV (reference sequence). The CDR3 region is CASSSGLLYNEQFF.

The gene calls are TRBV5-4 and TRBJ1-1. From germline, CDR1 is SGHNT and CDR2 YYREEE (reference sequence). This CDR3 contains 12 residues. CDR3 amino acids: CASSWEDTEAFF.